The next 28 T cell receptor beta chains were all read from a single sample in a study of technical replicates of blood from a few donors. Only in-frame clones appear in the TCRdb table, and some are missing; sequencing was by immunoSEQ multiplex PCR. The data show 80,000 or so clones, 90% to 97% seen once. Specimen: T cells isolated from PBMCs. These receptors were collected from a human donor in good health.

The CDR3 loop reads CASKITGGTNYGYTF. CDR3 nucleotide sequence: TGCGCCAGTAAGATAACAGGCGGAACTAACTATGGCTACACCTTC. The gene calls are TRBV5-1 and TRBJ1-2, with TRBD1 as a possible D gene (5 bases). Trimming removed 8 bases from V and 0 bases from J, with 17 bases in between. There are 15 residues in the CDR3. Germline CDR1 reads SGHRS; CDR2 reads YFSETQ. Based on the CDR3 plus reference TRBV5-1 and TRBJ1-2, the full variable domain is KAGVTQTPRYLIKTRGQQVTLSCSPISGHRSVSWYQQTPGQGLQFLFEYFSETQRNKGNFPGRFSGRQFSNSRSEMNVSTLELGDSALYLCASKITGGTNYGYTFGSGTRLTVV.

The chain combines TRBV2 with TRBJ2-3; 7 bases line up with TRBD1. Germline V gene data show CDR1 as SNHLY and CDR2 as FYNNEI. Trimming took 8 bases from V and 8 from J; bases not matched to a gene: 4. The length of the CDR3 is 11 residues. The CDR3 reads CASRQGPTQYF. CDR3 nucleotide sequence: TGTGCCAGCCGACAGGGCCCTACGCAGTATTTT.

The chain employs TRBV5-6 and TRBJ2-1, with 7 bases lining up with TRBD2. Germline V gene sequence: CDR1 SGHDT, CDR2 YYEEEE. The J segment lost 5 bases and the V segment lost 0 bases, leaving 11 bases of the junction unmatched. The CDR3 totals 17 residues. Here the CDR3 reads CASSLVLGGGRDNEQFF. The CDR3 DNA reads as TGTGCCAGCAGCTTGGTCTTGGGGGGGGGACGGGACAATGAGCAGTTCTTC. Using reference TRBV5-6 and TRBJ2-1 for the parts outside the CDR3, the full variable domain is DAGVTQSPTHLIKTRGQQVTLRCSPKSGHDTVSWYQQALGQGPQFIFQYYEEEERQRGNFPDRFSGHQFPNYSSELNVNALLLGDSALYLCASSLVLGGGRDNEQFFGPGTRLTVL.

The chain carries TRBV6-1 and TRBJ2-7; D possibly corresponds to TRBD2 (5 bases). Trimming took 8 bases from V and 3 from J, leaving 8 bases between them. Germline V gene sequence: CDR1 MNHNS, CDR2 SASEGT. The CDR3 contains 11 residues. The CDR3 here is CASHDYYEQYF. In nucleotides, the CDR3 is TGTGCCAGCCATGACTACTACGAGCAGTACTTC.

This chain links TRBV15 with TRBJ2-1; D unresolved. V lost 0 bases, J lost 8 bases, and 17 bases lay in between. This CDR3 has 16 amino acids. Germline V CDR1 and CDR2: LNHNV, YYDKDF (reference sequence). CDR3: CATSRDPQSGADEQFF. CDR3 bases: TGTGCCACCAGCAGAGATCCCCAGTCGGGTGCCGATGAGCAGTTCTTC. The entire variable domain, with the rest obtained from reference TRBV15 and TRBJ2-1, is as follows: DAMVIQNPRYQVTQFGKPVTLSCSQTLNHNVMYWYQQKSSQAPKLLFHYYDKDFNNEADTPDNFQSRRPNTSFCFLDIRSPGLGDTAMYLCATSRDPQSGADEQFFGPGTRLTVL.

This CDR3 reads CASLTGASSTDTQYF. The CDR3 DNA sequence: TGTGCCAGCCTGACAGGGGCATCTAGCACAGATACGCAGTATTTT. The chain couples TRBV6-1 to TRBJ2-3; 8 nucleotides agree with TRBD1. After removal of 8 bases from V and 0 bases from J, the junction contained 7 bases not matched to a gene. In germline, CDR1 is MNHNS, CDR2 SASEGT. The CDR3 spans 15 residues.

The chain recombines TRBV2 with TRBJ2-6, with D perhaps TRBD1 (6 bases). The CDR3 consists of 16 residues. Germline assignment: CDR1 SNHLY and CDR2 FYNNEI. Between the trimmed V and J ends, which lost 9 bases and 3 bases, there was a span of 18 bases. The CDR3 DNA follows: TGTGCCAGAGCAAATAAGGGGGATGGTGGGGCCAACGTCCTGACTTTC. Translation gives CARANKGDGGANVLTF.

This clone was observed a handful of times. J is TRBJ1-1 and V is TRBV29-1; no clear D gene. This CDR3 contains 12 residues. CDR1 is SQVTM, CDR2 ANQGSEA, per germline. V lost 5 bases and J lost 2, with 9 bases in between. CDR3 in DNA: TGCAGCGTTTATCGAGGAAACACTGAAGCTTTCTTT. Translated, it gives CSVYRGNTEAFF.

The sample holds one count of this clone. The rearrangement joins TRBV30 to TRBJ2-7; a possible D gene is TRBD2 (6 bases). The V and J ends lost 3 bases and 1 base respectively, with 13 bases between them. This CDR3 is built from 14 residues. Germline CDR1 and CDR2: GTSNPN and SVGIG (reference sequence). The CDR3 DNA reads as TGTGCCTGGAGGGACTACGGGTCTTCCTACGAGCAGTACTTC. This gives the protein CAWRDYGSSYEQYF.

This clone was seen just once. The rearrangement joins TRBV7-9 to TRBJ2-1; D unclear. CDR1 and CDR2 from the germline V gene are SEHNR and FQNEAQ (reference sequence). The V gene lost 1 base and the J gene lost 5 bases, with 6 bases spanning the gap. The CDR3 has 13 residues. Here the CDR3 reads CASSLVGNNEQFF. The CDR3 nucleotides are TGTGCCAGCAGCTTAGTGGGCAACAATGAGCAGTTCTTC.

The J gene is TRBJ1-4, the V gene TRBV5-5; the D gene is possibly TRBD1 (5 bases). The CDR3 length is 16 residues. The germline gives CDR1 SGHKS, CDR2 YYEKEE (reference sequence). V was clipped by 2 bases and J by 6 bases, with 17 bases between them. For the CDR3, the DNA is TGTGCCAGCAGCTTACCGTTTGCGGGGGTCGATGAAAAACTGTTTTTT. This gives the protein CASSLPFAGVDEKLFF.

On this clone: The germline gene is not matched at one end of the junction; a read error may be the cause. The chain carries TRBV4-1 and TRBJ2-2; 7 positions match TRBD1. Germline V gives CDR1 MGHRA, CDR2 YSYEKL. CDR3 length: 16 residues. The CDR3 loop reads CASSQDRTGVTWELFF. The CDR3 DNA follows: TGCGCCAGCAGCCAAGATCGAACAGGGGTCACCTGGGAGCTGTTTTTT.

In DNA form, the CDR3 reads TGTGCCAGCACGGCTAGCGGGAGGGTCTACAATGAGCAGTTCTTC. It specifies CASTASGRVYNEQFF. The gene calls are TRBV6-6 and TRBJ2-1; TRBD2 matches at 12 bases. V trimming: 7 bases; J trimming: 3 bases; junction bases outside the gene matches: 4. The CDR3 runs to 15 residues. Germline values: CDR1 MNHNY, CDR2 SVGAGI (reference sequence).

The chain has TRBV7-8 and TRBJ2-7; 8 bases line up with TRBD1. V shed 7 bases, J shed 3 bases, and the junction held 8 bases outside the gene matches. Germline V gives CDR1 SGHVS, CDR2 FQNEAQ. This CDR3 is built from 14 residues. The CDR3 nucleotides are TGTGCCAGCATCGATCAGGGGGCTAACTACGAGCAGTACTTC. It is translated as CASIDQGANYEQYF.

The chain links TRBV28 to TRBJ1-3; D remains unclear. Germline assignment: CDR1 MDHEN and CDR2 SYDVKM. Trimming stripped 3 bases from V and 3 bases from J, with 15 bases between. The CDR3 has 16 residues. CDR3 loop: CASSLGGSRGGNTIYF. The CDR3 DNA follows: TGTGCCAGCAGTTTGGGTGGGTCACGAGGTGGAAACACCATATATTTT.

The DNA for the CDR3 is TGTGCCAGCTCACCACGGGGGGACTCTGGAAACACCATATATTTT. It yields the protein CASSPRGDSGNTIYF. This chain connects TRBV18 to TRBJ1-3; tentatively, D is TRBD1 (5 bases). Trimming took off 1 base at V and 0 bases at J, with 7 bases between the two ends. Germline values: CDR1 KGHSH, CDR2 LQKENI. The CDR3 is made up of 15 amino acids.

This clone was counted a single time. V usage is TRBV5-4 and J usage is TRBJ1-1; 10 bases are shared with TRBD1. This CDR3 spans 18 amino acids. After removal of 0 bases from V and 3 bases from J, the junction contained 11 bases not matched to a gene. Germline V gene lookup returns CDR1 SGHNT and CDR2 YYREEE (reference sequence). CDR3 in amino acids: CASSLGQGARSWYTEAFF. Here the CDR3 DNA reads TGTGCCAGCAGCTTGGGACAGGGGGCTCGTTCATGGTACACTGAAGCTTTCTTT.

The chain links TRBV5-5 to TRBJ2-3; possible D gene TRBD1, 6 bases. Germline loops: CDR1 SGHKS, CDR2 YYEKEE (reference sequence). CDR3 size: 15 residues. V shed 6 bases and J shed 3 bases, with 17 bases lying between them. The CDR3 DNA is TGTGCCAGCATCTATAGGGGGAGTGCTACAGATACGCAGTATTTT. Translation: CASIYRGSATDTQYF.

This CDR3 reads CASGWGLSRNEQFF. The CDR3 DNA reads as TGTGCTAGTGGTTGGGGCTTGAGCAGAAATGAGCAGTTCTTC. The chain is built from TRBV12-5 and TRBJ2-1; the D gene is possibly TRBD1 (5 bases). This CDR3 region has 14 residues. The V end was cut by 4 bases, the J end by 7 bases, with 14 bases between. From germline, CDR1 is LGHNT and CDR2 FRNRAP. Full variable domain (rest looked up from reference TRBV12-5 and TRBJ2-1): DARVTQTPRHKVTEMGQEVTMRCQPILGHNTVFWYRQTMMQGLELLAYFRNRAPLDDSGMPKDRFSAEMPDATLATLKIQPSEPRDSAVYFCASGWGLSRNEQFFGPGTRLTVL.

The chain is built from TRBV5-1 and TRBJ2-7; tentative D call: TRBD1 (6 bases). The CDR3 has 17 amino acids. V dropped 0 bases and J dropped 2 bases, with 18 bases sitting between them. Germline CDR1 and CDR2: SGHRS and YFSETQ. The CDR3 sequence is CASSLAVDSTDTYEQYF. Written as DNA, the CDR3 is TGCGCCAGCAGCTTGGCTGTGGACAGTACGGACACCTACGAGCAGTACTTC.

The rearrangement joins TRBV10-3 to TRBJ1-2, with TRBD1 matching 8 bases. The CDR3 length is 14 residues. Germline CDR1 reads ENHRY; CDR2 reads SYGVKD. The trim removed 0 bases at V and 8 bases at J, leaving 5 bases unmatched. As DNA, the CDR3 is TGTGCCATCAGTGAGTCTCAGGGGGCAGGGGGCTACACCTTC. It encodes CAISESQGAGGYTF.

V gene TRBV6-1 combines with J gene TRBJ1-1; weak D call: TRBD1 (5 bases). This CDR3 comprises 15 residues. V gave up 2 bases and J gave up 1 base, with 11 bases separating them. Germline V gene sequence: CDR1 MNHNS, CDR2 SASEGT. The CDR3 bases are TGTGCCAGCAGTGAATCGAGACAGCCGAACACTGAAGCTTTCTTT. Its protein product is CASSESRQPNTEAFF.

The rearrangement joins TRBV11-3 to TRBJ1-3, with D maybe TRBD1 (6 bases). The CDR3 totals 16 residues. Per the germline V gene, CDR1 is SGHNT and CDR2 is YENEEA. Trimming removed 5 bases from V and 4 bases from J, with 18 bases in between. DNA of the CDR3: TGTGCCAGCAGCCCTCGGGAACAGGGCACCGGAAACACCATATATTTT. It translates to CASSPREQGTGNTIYF.

This chain connects TRBV5-1 to TRBJ2-7; 10 bases line up with TRBD1. CDR1 is SGHRS, CDR2 YFSETQ, per germline. The V and J ends lost 3 bases and 9 bases, in that order; junction bases with no gene match: 9. The CDR3 has 14 amino acids. CDR3 sequence reads: CASSSPGQGTGQYF. CDR3 coding DNA: TGCGCCAGCAGCTCCCCGGGACAGGGGACCGGGCAGTACTTC.

The chain is built from TRBV25-1 and TRBJ1-1; possible D gene TRBD1, 6 bases. The CDR3 consists of 15 residues. V lost 3 bases to trimming and J lost 5 bases, with 16 bases between them. CDR1 is MGHDK, CDR2 SYGVNS, per germline. The CDR3 DNA follows: TGTGCCAGCAGTGACCACGGGGGGGCGAGTACTGAAGCTTTCTTT. Protein sequence: CASSDHGGASTEAFF.

The V call is TRBV5-6, the J call TRBJ1-6; 9 positions match TRBD1. Losses at the gene ends were 3 bases for V and 5 bases for J; bases not matched to a gene: 3. Germline V gene lookup returns CDR1 SGHDT and CDR2 YYEEEE. The CDR3 extends over 15 amino acids. The CDR3: CASSSGDRDNSPLHF. As DNA, the CDR3 is TGTGCCAGCAGCTCGGGGGACAGGGATAATTCACCCCTCCACTTT.

The chain employs TRBV5-5 and TRBJ2-3; D is possibly TRBD1 (5 bases). The CDR3 runs to 14 residues. Germline V gives CDR1 SGHKS, CDR2 YYEKEE (reference sequence). The V end lost 0 bases, the J end lost 4 bases, and 9 bases lay between the germline ends. This CDR3 is CASSLVLGADTQYF. The CDR3 DNA reads as TGTGCCAGCAGCTTGGTATTAGGGGCAGATACGCAGTATTTT.

This chain joins TRBV5-1 and TRBJ1-4; 7 bases agree with TRBD1. V was pared by 4 bases and J by 2 bases, with 5 bases of the junction left unmatched. This CDR3 comprises 15 residues. From germline, CDR1 is SGHRS and CDR2 YFSETQ. The CDR3 sequence: CASSVTGATNEKLFF. The CDR3 nucleotides read TGCGCCAGCAGCGTAACAGGGGCGACTAATGAAAAACTGTTTTTT.